The next 22 T cell receptor beta chains were all read from a single sample in a study of blood T cell repertoires in COVID-19. The table came from immunoSEQ multiplex PCR; TCRdb's copy has only in-frame clones and leaves some out. The data show about 300,000 clones, with 70% to 90% seen just once and about 4% held by the top ten. The sequenced sample consisted of PBMCs or T cells enriched from blood (not recorded which). All receptors derive from a man aged 25-40 years who had recovered from COVID-19.

This clone was observed a single time. The chain links TRBV4-1 to TRBJ2-7; D perhaps matches TRBD2 (5 bases). This CDR3 region has 17 residues. Deletions cut 0 bases from V and 3 bases from J, with 18 bases between. CDR1 and CDR2 from the germline V gene are MGHRA and YSYEKL. CDR3: CASSQDKGIRRGYEQYF. For the CDR3, the DNA is TGCGCCAGCAGCCAAGATAAGGGCATTCGTCGGGGCTACGAGCAGTACTTC.

This clone has only one observation. The genes are TRBV19 and TRBJ1-1; the D gene is possibly TRBD1 (5 bases). The V end was cut by 7 bases, the J end by 5 bases, with 17 bases between. CDR3 length: 14 amino acids. Germline V gene lookup returns CDR1 LNHDA and CDR2 SQIVND (reference sequence). CDR3 sequence: CASKPGGIRTEAFF. CDR3 bases: TGTGCCAGTAAGCCCGGGGGGATTCGAACTGAAGCTTTCTTT.

In this sample, this clone turned up a few times. The chain is built from TRBV28 and TRBJ2-7; D possibly corresponds to TRBD1 (6 bases). Trimming removed 1 base from V and 0 bases from J, with 10 bases in between. Germline assignment: CDR1 MDHEN and CDR2 SYDVKM. This CDR3 is built from 15 residues. The CDR3: CASSLSQGSSYEQYF. In DNA, the CDR3 is TGTGCCAGCAGTTTATCGCAGGGGAGCTCCTACGAGCAGTACTTC. The whole variable domain, remainder taken from reference TRBV28 and TRBJ2-7, is DVKVTQSSRYLVKRTGEKVFLECVQDMDHENMFWYRQDPGLGLRLIYFSYDVKMKEKGDIPEGYSVSREKKERFSLILESASTNQTSMYLCASSLSQGSSYEQYFGPGTRLTVT.

In its sample, this clone was seen a few times. CDR3 residues: CASSLVSGNYGYTF. Here the CDR3 DNA reads TGTGCCAGCAGCTTGGTGTCAGGGAACTATGGCTACACCTTC. The rearrangement joins TRBV5-4 to TRBJ1-2; maybe TRBD1 (5 bases). Trimming removed 0 bases at V and 2 bases at J, with 8 bases between. The CDR3 covers 14 residues. Per germline, CDR1 SGHNT and CDR2 YYREEE (reference sequence).

The CDR3 loop reads CASSFGQGGTGELFF. The CDR3 nucleotides are TGTGCCAGCAGTTTTGGACAGGGTGGAACCGGGGAGCTGTTTTTT. The chain is built from TRBV28 and TRBJ2-2; 8 bases fit TRBD1. CDR3 size: 15 residues. Germline V lookup: CDR1 MDHEN, CDR2 SYDVKM. V shed 3 bases, J shed 5 bases, and the junction held 5 bases outside the gene matches.

There are a few counts of this clone. This rearrangement joins TRBV7-6 to TRBJ1-6; weak D call: TRBD1 (5 bases). Per the germline V gene, CDR1 is SGHVS and CDR2 is FNYEAQ. Between the trimmed V and J ends, which lost 1 base and 13 bases, there was a span of 17 bases. This CDR3 contains 15 residues. The CDR3: CASSLEATGRGPLHF. Here the CDR3 DNA reads TGTGCCAGCAGCTTAGAGGCCACGGGACGGGGGCCCCTCCACTTT.

This clone was counted once. The chain employs TRBV12-5 and TRBJ2-5; D is undetermined. The CDR3 consists of 13 residues. The V end lost 4 bases, the J end lost 5 bases, and 11 bases lay between the germline ends. Germline V gene data show CDR1 as LGHNT and CDR2 as FRNRAP. This chain's CDR3 is CASGSSAGETQYF. CDR3 sequence (DNA): TGTGCTAGTGGTTCAAGTGCAGGTGAGACCCAGTACTTC.

The chain carries TRBV19 and TRBJ2-5; D may be TRBD2 (6 bases). The germline gives CDR1 LNHDA, CDR2 SQIVND (reference sequence). CDR3 length: 14 residues. V lost 4 bases and J 2 bases, leaving 11 bases between the germline ends. The CDR3 region has the DNA TGTGCCAGTAGTACCTGGGGGGAGCAAGAGACCCAGTACTTC. This gives the protein CASSTWGEQETQYF.

CDR3 DNA: TGTGCCACCAGCAGAGGCGGGAGCGAAGACGAGCAGTACTTC. This codes for CATSRGGSEDEQYF. This chain uses TRBV15 with TRBJ2-7, with TRBD2 matching over 7 bases. CDR1 and CDR2 from the germline V gene are LNHNV and YYDKDF (reference sequence). The trim removed 1 base at V and 5 bases at J, leaving 5 bases unmatched. CDR3 length: 14 amino acids.

This rearrangement joins TRBV2 to TRBJ1-5; 8 bases agree with TRBD1. Trimming at V came to 8 bases and at J to 8 bases, leaving 8 bases not matched to a gene. CDR1 and CDR2 (germline): SNHLY, FYNNEI. This CDR3 contains 13 residues. Here the CDR3 reads CASRGQGVKPQHF. CDR3 nucleotides: TGTGCCAGCCGTGGACAGGGAGTGAAGCCCCAGCATTTT.

The chain recombines TRBV5-4 with TRBJ1-5, with TRBD1 as a possible D gene (6 bases). Between the trimmed V and J ends, which lost 4 bases and 3 bases, there was a span of 11 bases. The CDR3 totals 14 residues. Germline CDR1 and CDR2: SGHNT and YYREEE (reference sequence). This CDR3 reads CASSSTGNNQPQHF. CDR3 nucleotides: TGTGCCAGCAGCAGTACAGGGAACAATCAGCCCCAGCATTTT. Variable domain in full (rest from reference TRBV5-4 and TRBJ1-5): ETGVTQSPTHLIKTRGQQVTLRCSSQSGHNTVSWYQQALGQGPQFIFQYYREEENGRGNFPPRFSGLQFPNYSSELNVNALELDDSALYLCASSSTGNNQPQHFGDGTRLSIL.

The rearrangement joins TRBV12-3 or TRBV12-4 to TRBJ1-2; TRBD1 matches 7 bases. The CDR3 loop spans 13 amino acids. The J segment lost 4 bases and the V segment lost 7 bases, leaving 6 bases of the junction unmatched. CDR3: CASTPGQSYGYTF. Here the CDR3 DNA reads TGTGCCAGCACCCCGGGACAGAGCTATGGCTACACCTTC.

In DNA form, the CDR3 reads TGTGCCAGCTCAGGCAACAGGGGGGCTTACTACGAGCAGTACTTC. Its translation: CASSGNRGAYYEQYF. The chain has TRBV18 and TRBJ2-7, with 8 bases aligning to TRBD1. The germline gives CDR1 KGHSH, CDR2 LQKENI. Trimming took 5 bases from V and 3 from J; bases not matched to a gene: 9. The CDR3 has 15 residues.

This rearrangement joins TRBV11-3 to TRBJ1-1; 8 bases map to TRBD1. The CDR3 has 15 residues. V dropped 6 bases and J dropped 2; count of bases not matched to a gene: 8. Germline CDR1 SGHNT, CDR2 YENEEA. Here the CDR3 DNA reads TGTGCCAGCAGAGGACAGGGTCCGGCCAACACTGAAGCTTTCTTT. This translates into CASRGQGPANTEAFF.

The rearrangement links TRBV24-1 to TRBJ2-1; 9 positions agree with TRBD2. V shed 1 base, J shed 7 bases, and the junction held 19 bases outside the gene matches. This CDR3 has 20 amino acids. Germline CDR1 reads KGHDR; CDR2 reads SFDVKD. In DNA, the CDR3 is TGTGCCACCAGTGATTTATCAGGGCGAAATGCGGGGGGGCCTGGGAATGAGCAGTTCTTC. Translating gives CATSDLSGRNAGGPGNEQFF.

This clone appeared a single time. This sequence joins TRBV6-4 and TRBJ1-5; D is uncertain. With 8 bases removed from V and 1 base from J, the gap between germline ends came to 15 bases. This CDR3 is 15 amino acids long. CDR1 is MRHNA and CDR2 is SNTAGT in the germline V gene. The CDR3 is CASQEYAWSNQPQHF. In nucleotides, the CDR3 is TGTGCCAGCCAGGAATATGCGTGGAGCAATCAGCCCCAGCATTTT.

The genes are TRBV30 and TRBJ1-6; D gene ambiguous. The ends were cut back, 5 bases at V and 10 bases at J, with 12 bases in the middle. The V gene's germline CDR1 is GTSNPN and CDR2 SVGIG (reference sequence). The CDR3 length is 12 residues. The CDR3 DNA is TGTGCCTGGGGCATGTATGGCTCACCCCTCCACTTT. It yields the protein CAWGMYGSPLHF.

The chain combines TRBV14 with TRBJ1-4; possible D gene TRBD1, 5 bases. CDR1 SGHDN and CDR2 FVKESK come from the germline V gene. CDR3 size: 13 residues. The germline V and J ends were trimmed by 10 bases and 5 bases, with 14 bases remaining between them. The CDR3 reads CATRRGVNEKLFF. DNA for the CDR3: TGTGCCACCAGACGGGGGGTGAATGAAAAACTGTTTTTT.

Only one count was recorded for this clone. J is TRBJ2-5 and V is TRBV3-1 (or the pseudogene TRBV3-2); 12 nucleotides match TRBD2. From germline, CDR1 is LGHDT and CDR2 YNNKEL (reference sequence). The ends lost 3 bases at V and 7 bases at J; junction bases unmatched: 9. CDR3 size: 16 residues. In DNA form, the CDR3 reads TGTGCCAGCAGCCAGCTAGCGGGGGGGCCGGGGGGGACCCAGTACTTC. The encoded protein is CASSQLAGGPGGTQYF.

V gene TRBV5-6 combines with J gene TRBJ2-3, with TRBD2 matching over 9 bases. The CDR3 runs to 19 residues. Germline trimming cut 4 bases from V and 0 bases from J; bases unmatched to any gene: 15. Germline CDR1 and CDR2: SGHDT and YYEEEE. The CDR3 is CASSPPWAGGPLSTDTQYF. CDR3 nucleotides: TGTGCCAGCAGCCCGCCTTGGGCGGGAGGGCCGTTGAGCACAGATACGCAGTATTTT.

The chain is built from TRBV4-2 and TRBJ2-1, with 11 bases fitting TRBD2. Germline CDR1 reads LGHNA; CDR2 reads YNFKEQ. The CDR3 has 18 amino acids. The junction had 8 bases not matched to a gene; V was cut back by 4 bases and J by 0 bases. The CDR3 bases are TGTGCCAGCAGCCGAGTAGCGGGGGGGCTGGGCTCCTACAATGAGCAGTTCTTC. This gives the protein CASSRVAGGLGSYNEQFF.

The V gene is TRBV16, the J gene TRBJ1-1; D is uncertain. The CDR3 runs to 12 residues. Germline loops: CDR1 KGHSY, CDR2 FQNENV. Trimming took 3 bases from V and 5 from J, leaving 7 bases between them. This CDR3 reads CASSHPGTEAFF. The DNA for the CDR3 is TGTGCCAGCAGCCACCCCGGGACTGAAGCTTTCTTT.